The rows below give T cell receptor beta chains drawn from one sample of a study of beta chain features in type 1 diabetes. Profiling relied on immunoSEQ multiplex PCR, and the TCRdb table lists in-frame clones only, not all of them. The sample has some 120,000 clones, 15% to 20% seen once. The sequencing sample was made of central memory CD4+ T cells from blood. These receptors were obtained from a man between 18 and 35 years old with type 1 diabetes. Both conserved end residues are part of each CDR3. The D gene is left open where the match is weak. A clone size is listed for some rows: how often the clone was seen (once, few, many), or a class if it is expanded.

abundance	d_gene	v_gene	j_gene	CDR3aa	CDR3nt
NA	TRBD2	TRBV7-6	TRBJ2-1	CASSLGLAGVRSYNEQFF	TGTGCCAGCAGCTTGGGACTAGCGGGGGTTCGCTCCTACAATGAGCAGTTCTTC
NA	NA	TRBV4-1	TRBJ1-1	CASSQERPALVTEAFF	TGCGCCAGCAGCCAAGAGAGACCCGCTTTGGTCACTGAAGCTTTCTTT
few	TRBD2	TRBV5-6	TRBJ2-1	CASSLKAAGAFYNEQFF	TGTGCCAGCAGCTTGAAGGCAGCGGGGGCCTTCTACAATGAGCAGTTCTTC
NA	TRBD2	TRBV7-9	TRBJ2-3	CASLLAGGAADTQYF	TGTGCCAGCCTTCTAGCGGGGGGAGCCGCGGATACGCAGTATTTT
few	TRBD2	TRBV11-2	TRBJ2-7	CASSRLAGEGYEQYF	TGTGCCAGCAGTCGACTAGCGGGAGAGGGCTACGAGCAGTACTTC
NA	TRBD1	TRBV10-3	TRBJ2-3	CAISEKQPGTASTDTQYF	TGTGCCATCAGTGAGAAACAGCCCGGGACAGCTAGCACAGATACGCAGTATTTT
NA	TRBD1	TRBV2	TRBJ1-5	CASRDRANQPQHF	TGTGCCAGCAGAGACAGGGCGAATCAGCCCCAGCATTTT
NA	NA	TRBV19	TRBJ2-1	CASSIDTGSYNEQFF	TGTGCCAGTAGTATAGATACAGGGTCATACAATGAGCAGTTCTTC
few	NA	TRBV5-1	TRBJ1-5	CASSLSENQPQHF	TGCGCCAGCAGCTTATCAGAGAATCAGCCCCAGCATTTT
NA	NA	TRBV7-2	TRBJ1-1	CASSTQGPGRDRFTEAFF	TGTGCCAGCAGCACACAAGGGCCGGGCCGGGATCGGTTCACTGAAGCTTTCTTT
NA	NA	TRBV7-2	TRBJ2-5	CASSAQGSETQYF	TGTGCCAGCAGCGCACAGGGATCGGAGACCCAGTACTTC
few	NA	TRBV9	TRBJ2-3	CASSASTDTQYF	TGTGCCAGCAGCGCGAGCACAGATACGCAGTATTTT
few	NA	TRBV4-3	TRBJ1-3	CASSQEYGNTIYF	TGCGCCAGCAGCCAAGAGTACGGAAACACCATATATTTT
medium-sized	NA	TRBV10-3	TRBJ1-1	CAISESGGNTEAFF	TGTGCCATCAGTGAGTCTGGCGGGAACACTGAAGCTTTCTTT
few	NA	TRBV19	TRBJ2-7	CASSRTSGITLDEQYF	TGTGCCAGTAGTAGAACATCGGGCATAACCCTAGACGAGCAGTACTTC
few	NA	TRBV5-4	TRBJ2-5	CASSSSGSPQETQYF	TGTGCCAGCAGCTCCTCCGGATCCCCCCAAGAGACCCAGTACTTC
few	NA	TRBV7-2	TRBJ2-1	CASSFPPSEQFF	TGTGCCAGCAGCTTCCCACCCTCTGAGCAGTTCTTC
few	TRBD2	TRBV27	TRBJ2-5	CASSSRPGGETQYF	TGTGCCAGCAGTTCTCGCCCGGGAGGAGAAACCCAGTACTTC
NA	NA	TRBV27	TRBJ2-7	CASSSTTTGLSYEQYF	TGTGCCAGCAGTTCAACGACAACAGGGTTAAGCTACGAGCAGTACTTC
NA	NA	TRBV7-2	TRBJ2-1	CASSSHPGNEQFF	TGTGCCAGCAGCTCCCACCCAGGCAATGAGCAGTTCTTC
few	TRBD1	TRBV28	TRBJ2-3	CASSLWTGAISTDTQYF	TGTGCCAGCAGTTTGTGGACAGGGGCCATTAGCACAGATACGCAGTATTTT
NA	NA	TRBV19	TRBJ2-6	CASSRWDSGANVLTF	TGTGCCAGTAGTAGATGGGATTCTGGGGCCAACGTCCTGACTTTC
NA	NA	TRBV30	TRBJ1-5	CAWSRAGWQPQHF	TGTGCCTGGAGTCGGGCAGGGTGGCAGCCCCAGCATTTT
NA	TRBD1	TRBV2	TRBJ2-2	CASSSDRVALFF	TGTGCCAGCAGTTCGGACAGGGTCGCCCTGTTTTTT
many	NA	TRBV7-9	TRBJ1-1	CASSFVADTEAFF	TGTGCCAGCAGCTTTGTAGCGGACACTGAAGCTTTCTTT
once	NA	TRBV5-4	TRBJ2-6	CASSLQGSGANVLTF	TGTGCCAGCAGCTTACAGGGCTCTGGGGCCAACGTCCTGACTTTC
NA	TRBD2	TRBV7-2	TRBJ2-2	CASSGLAGVTGELFF	TGTGCCAGCAGCGGACTAGCGGGAGTCACCGGGGAGCTGTTTTTT
NA	TRBD2	TRBV4-2	TRBJ2-3	CASSQDRASGAMDTQYF	TGTGCCAGCAGCCAAGATCGGGCTAGCGGGGCAATGGATACGCAGTATTTT
NA	NA	TRBV28	TRBJ1-6	CASSLLQGSSYNSPLHF	TGTGCCAGCAGCTTACTACAGGGTAGCTCCTATAATTCACCCCTCCACTTT
NA	NA	TRBV2	TRBJ2-5	CASVTTGQTQYF	TGTGCCAGCGTTACGACGGGTCAGACCCAGTACTTC
NA	NA	TRBV28	TRBJ2-3	CATLRTDTQYF	TGTGCCACCTTGCGCACAGATACGCAGTATTTT
NA	NA	TRBV19	TRBJ2-7	CASSIGPTGSYEQYF	TGTGCCAGTAGTATAGGCCCGACAGGTTCCTACGAGCAGTACTTC
few	NA	TRBV7-9	TRBJ2-3	CASSLFRVARSDTQYF	TGTGCCAGCAGCTTATTCAGAGTGGCGCGTTCAGATACGCAGTATTTT
many	TRBD1	TRBV2	TRBJ2-5	CASRAGTGPSGTQYF	TGTGCCAGCAGAGCCGGGACAGGACCGTCGGGGACCCAGTACTTC
few	TRBD2	TRBV4-1	TRBJ2-7	CASSQEVTSEYEQYF	TGCGCCAGCAGCCAAGAAGTAACTAGCGAGTACGAGCAGTACTTC
NA	NA	TRBV2	TRBJ2-3	CASTYTDTQYF	TGTGCCAGCACATACACAGATACGCAGTATTTT
NA	TRBD2	TRBV10-2	TRBJ2-5	CASSSGRETQYF	TGCGCCAGCAGTAGCGGGAGGGAGACCCAGTACTTC
NA	NA	TRBV29-1	TRBJ1-2	CSVALLQGGNYGYTF	TGCAGCGTTGCTCTTCTCCAGGGAGGTAACTATGGCTACACCTTC
few	TRBD1	TRBV29-1	TRBJ2-1	CSVSGGARSYNEQFF	TGCAGCGTTTCAGGGGGCGCGCGCTCCTACAATGAGCAGTTCTTC
NA	NA	TRBV2	TRBJ2-7	CASRAPMGYEQYF	TGTGCCAGCAGGGCCCCCATGGGCTACGAGCAGTACTTC
NA	TRBD1	TRBV30	TRBJ2-3	CAWSGQGSRADTQYF	TGTGCCTGGAGTGGACAGGGGTCTCGCGCAGATACGCAGTATTTT
NA	TRBD2	TRBV7-2	TRBJ2-1	CASSLGPSGGANEQFF	TGTGCCAGCAGCTTAGGCCCTAGCGGGGGGGCCAATGAGCAGTTCTTC
NA	NA	TRBV4-1	TRBJ1-4	CASSQDPPRGTNEKLFF	TGCGCCAGCAGCCAAGATCCCCCCCGGGGGACTAATGAAAAACTGTTTTTT
few	TRBD1	TRBV7-9	TRBJ2-7	CASSFRTGTGSYEQYF	TGTGCCAGCAGCTTCAGGACCGGGACAGGGTCCTACGAGCAGTACTTC
many	NA	TRBV30	TRBJ2-5	CAWSATTGLQTQYF	TGTGCCTGGAGTGCGACGACGGGCCTTCAGACCCAGTACTTC
NA	TRBD1	TRBV7-2	TRBJ1-6	CASSTGDIRPLHF	TGTGCCAGCAGCACAGGGGACATCCGGCCCCTCCACTTT
few	NA	TRBV18	TRBJ2-2	CASSPRSETGELFF	TGTGCCAGCTCACCACGCTCGGAGACCGGGGAGCTGTTTTTT
many	TRBD1	TRBV11-3	TRBJ2-1	CASSAGGTGGGNEQFF	TGTGCCAGCTCGGCAGGGGGGACAGGAGGGGGGAATGAGCAGTTCTTC
few	TRBD2	TRBV7-3	TRBJ2-7	CASSFSSGGNYEQYF	TGTGCCAGCAGCTTTTCTAGCGGGGGCAACTACGAGCAGTACTTC
NA	NA	TRBV21-1	TRBJ2-7	CASSKEGQPYEQYF	TGTGCCAGCAGCAAAGAGGGACAGCCCTACGAGCAGTACTTC
NA	TRBD1	TRBV4-3	TRBJ1-4	CASSHVAGTGVEKLFF	TGCGCCAGCAGCCACGTCGCCGGGACAGGGGTTGAAAAACTGTTTTTT
NA	NA	TRBV6-1	TRBJ2-1	CASKAGYSYNEQFF	TGTGCCAGCAAGGCAGGCTACTCCTACAATGAGCAGTTCTTC
few	NA	TRBV25-1	TRBJ1-1	CASSEYMGGRNTEAFF	TGTGCCAGCAGTGAATATATGGGGGGAAGGAACACTGAAGCTTTCTTT
NA	NA	TRBV29-1	TRBJ2-4	CSAVGSLQNIQYF	TGCAGCGCCGTGGGGTCTCTCCAAAACATTCAGTACTTC
NA	TRBD1	TRBV10-3	TRBJ1-4	CAIRETGLNEKLFF	TGTGCCATCAGGGAGACAGGGCTTAATGAAAAACTGTTTTTT
NA	NA	TRBV11-3	TRBJ2-7	CASSLGSNYEQYF	TGTGCCAGCAGCTTAGGGAGCAACTACGAGCAGTACTTC
NA	TRBD2	TRBV7-2	TRBJ2-3	CASSLAIVLAGGDTQYF	TGTGCCAGCAGCTTAGCAATCGTACTAGCGGGGGGCGATACGCAGTATTTT
NA	NA	TRBV25-1	TRBJ2-1	CASSEPGEGDNEQFF	TGTGCCAGCAGTGAACCAGGGGAAGGGGACAATGAGCAGTTCTTC
NA	NA	TRBV27	TRBJ2-1	CASSRPDSYNEQFF	TGTGCCAGCAGTCGCCCGGACAGCTACAATGAGCAGTTCTTC